A selection of T cell receptor beta chains follows, all from one sample in a study of cytomegalovirus exposure and HLA in healthy donors. TCRdb's table, derived via immunoSEQ multiplex PCR, lists solely in-frame clones and lacks some. The sample holds 150,000 to 200,000 clones; 76% are singletons and the top ten take over 3%. Sequenced: PBMCs. These receptors came from a male donor in good health and CMV-seronegative. Both conserved end residues are part of each CDR3. Fields, in order: clone size, J gene, D gene, V gene, CDR3 DNA, CDR3 protein. D genes are given only for firm matches. Only part of the rows carry a size: once, few, many, or a class if the clone is expanded.

clone size: .; J gene: TRBJ1-5; D gene: .; V gene: TRBV28; CDR3 DNA: TGTGCCAGCAGGAGGAGGGGGGGGTCGTTCAATCAGCCCCAGCATTTT; CDR3 protein: CASRRRGGSFNQPQHF
clone size: .; J gene: TRBJ1-4; D gene: .; V gene: TRBV7-9; CDR3 DNA: TGTGCCAGCTCGAAAGGGGCCACTAATGAAAAACTGTTTTTT; CDR3 protein: CASSKGATNEKLFF
clone size: .; J gene: TRBJ2-3; D gene: TRBD2; V gene: TRBV11-2; CDR3 DNA: TGTGCCAGCACCACGCTCCGGGACTATCGTACAGATACGCAGTATTTT; CDR3 protein: CASTTLRDYRTDTQYF
clone size: .; J gene: TRBJ2-1; D gene: TRBD1; V gene: TRBV10-3; CDR3 DNA: TGTGCCATCAGTACTCCCTCCGGGACAGCCGAATACAATGAGCAGTTCTTC; CDR3 protein: CAISTPSGTAEYNEQFF
clone size: .; J gene: TRBJ1-1; D gene: TRBD1; V gene: TRBV5-1; CDR3 DNA: TGCGCCAGCAGCTCGGACAGGGGTAAGACTGAAGCTTTCTTT; CDR3 protein: CASSSDRGKTEAFF
clone size: .; J gene: TRBJ2-1; D gene: .; V gene: TRBV19; CDR3 DNA: TGTGCCAGTAGTGCGGGACTCGCCAGCTCCTACAATGAGCAGTTCTTC; CDR3 protein: CASSAGLASSYNEQFF
clone size: .; J gene: TRBJ1-1; D gene: .; V gene: TRBV6-6; CDR3 DNA: TGTGCCAGCAGTTATCCGGGACTTTCAAAAGCTTTCTTT; CDR3 protein: CASSYPGLSKAFF
clone size: .; J gene: TRBJ1-4; D gene: TRBD1; V gene: TRBV7-2; CDR3 DNA: TGTGCCAGCAGTGGACAGGGTGAAAAACTGTTTTTT; CDR3 protein: CASSGQGEKLFF
clone size: .; J gene: TRBJ2-1; D gene: TRBD2; V gene: TRBV9; CDR3 DNA: TGTGCCAGCTCTCTCCTGGGGGGGAATGAGCAGTTCTTC; CDR3 protein: CASSLLGGNEQFF
clone size: few; J gene: TRBJ1-4; D gene: .; V gene: TRBV6-5; CDR3 DNA: TGTGCCAGCAGAACAGGGACGAGAAGCGAAAAACTGTTTTTT; CDR3 protein: CASRTGTRSEKLFF
clone size: few; J gene: TRBJ2-7; D gene: TRBD1; V gene: TRBV13; CDR3 DNA: TGTGCCAGCAGCTCCCGGACAGGGGGAAACGAGCAGTACTTC; CDR3 protein: CASSSRTGGNEQYF
clone size: .; J gene: TRBJ2-7; D gene: .; V gene: TRBV29-1; CDR3 DNA: TGCAGCGTTGAAGGAATCGAGGGGGAACCCTACGAGCAGTACTTC; CDR3 protein: CSVEGIEGEPYEQYF
clone size: .; J gene: TRBJ1-2; D gene: .; V gene: TRBV2; CDR3 DNA: TGTGCCAGCAGCCCCCGCGACTATGGCTACACCTTC; CDR3 protein: CASSPRDYGYTF
clone size: .; J gene: TRBJ2-2; D gene: .; V gene: TRBV7-3; CDR3 DNA: TGTGCCAGCAGCCAGGCGGGGTCCGGGGAGCTGTTTTTT; CDR3 protein: CASSQAGSGELFF
clone size: .; J gene: TRBJ2-7; D gene: .; V gene: TRBV19; CDR3 DNA: TGTGCCAGTAGTATTTATTCCGTAACAGGGATACCCTACGAGCAGTACTTC; CDR3 protein: CASSIYSVTGIPYEQYF
clone size: .; J gene: TRBJ2-3; D gene: TRBD2; V gene: TRBV28; CDR3 DNA: TGTGCCAGCAGGACTAGCGGGGGGGTGGGCACAGATACGCAGTATTTT; CDR3 protein: CASRTSGGVGTDTQYF
clone size: .; J gene: TRBJ2-2; D gene: TRBD2; V gene: TRBV14; CDR3 DNA: TGTGCCAGCAGCCGCCTAGTGGGGACTAGCGGCACCGGGGAGCTGTTTTTT; CDR3 protein: CASSRLVGTSGTGELFF
clone size: .; J gene: TRBJ1-1; D gene: .; V gene: TRBV5-1; CDR3 DNA: TGCGCCAGCAGCTCCCGAGGAGGCGGCACTGAAGCTTTCTTT; CDR3 protein: CASSSRGGGTEAFF
clone size: few; J gene: TRBJ1-2; D gene: .; V gene: TRBV19; CDR3 DNA: TGTGCCAGTGCAGGGAACTATGGCTACACCTTC; CDR3 protein: CASAGNYGYTF
clone size: .; J gene: TRBJ1-6; D gene: TRBD1; V gene: TRBV18; CDR3 DNA: TGTGCCAGCTCACCAGGGGACAGCTCCTATAATTCACCCCTCCACTTT; CDR3 protein: CASSPGDSSYNSPLHF
clone size: .; J gene: TRBJ2-5; D gene: .; V gene: TRBV11-2; CDR3 DNA: TGTGCCAGCAGCTTATCCGTTCGAGAGACCCAGTACTTC; CDR3 protein: CASSLSVRETQYF
clone size: once; J gene: TRBJ1-5; D gene: .; V gene: TRBV7-8; CDR3 DNA: TGTGCCAGCAGCTTAGCTTCGGGACTCCTAAATCAGCCCCAGCATTTT; CDR3 protein: CASSLASGLLNQPQHF
clone size: .; J gene: TRBJ2-5; D gene: .; V gene: TRBV12-5; CDR3 DNA: TGTGCTAGTGGTTTGGCCGATCGGGGGACCCAGTACTTC; CDR3 protein: CASGLADRGTQYF
clone size: .; J gene: TRBJ1-1; D gene: .; V gene: TRBV2; CDR3 DNA: TGTGCCAGCAGTAGACAGGACGCGAACACTGAAGCTTTCTTT; CDR3 protein: CASSRQDANTEAFF
clone size: once; J gene: TRBJ2-7; D gene: .; V gene: TRBV4-1; CDR3 DNA: TGCGCCAGCAGCCAAGCGGGAGTCTCCTACGAGCAGTACTTC; CDR3 protein: CASSQAGVSYEQYF
clone size: few; J gene: TRBJ2-2; D gene: TRBD2; V gene: TRBV25-1; CDR3 DNA: TGTGCCAGCAGCAGGACTAGCGGAGCCTTAGGCGGGGAGCTGTTTTTT; CDR3 protein: CASSRTSGALGGELFF